The sample holds many counts of the clone carrying this T cell receptor (beta chain). Its antigen is unknown. This sample was included in a study of T-cell reconstitution after alpha-beta-depleted transplantation in children. CDR1 is SNHLY, CDR2 FYNNEI, per germline. The CDR3 totals 11 residues. Trimming stripped 6 bases from V and 6 bases from J, with 6 bases between. Preparation of the TCRbeta library used unique molecular identifiers. TCRdb itself ran the PCR reads through MiXCR, one entry per CDR3 protein. The table includes approximately 520,000 distinct CDR3 sequences, roughly 11% detected once. The study's findings and limits: Newly made T cells mostly supplied T-cell counts and diversity one year after transplant.

Sequenced material: PBMCs, mostly from graft donor cells, taken 180 days after TCRalphabeta/CD19-depleted stem cell transplant. The TCR comes from a female patient aged 2-15 years who had a stem cell transplant for aplastic anemia, so the T cells may come from the graft donor. The chain employs TRBV2 and TRBJ2-1; D unclear. The CDR3, as DNA: TGTGCCAGCAGAGCTAGCAATGAGCAGTTCTTC. Amino acid sequence: CASRASNEQFF.